This entry features one T cell receptor beta chain sequence. Its antigen is not known. The sample is drawn from a study of shared clonotypes between healthy human individuals. Points from the study as a whole: The authors expected sequencing depth to affect clonotype sharing among donors. Since donors were few, the genetic and exposure-history diversity represented was limited. In general, naive subsets displayed greater estimated richness than memory subsets did.

The assay used deep level. The repertoire was sequenced with immunoSEQ multiplex PCR; TCRdb's copy has only in-frame clones and lacks some. Of 1.6 million or so clones detected, roughly 97% appear once; the ten largest clones hold more than 0.9%. Germline values: CDR1 SGHNT, CDR2 YENEEA. V was trimmed by 5 bases and J by 4 bases, leaving 18 bases between them. There are 16 residues in the CDR3. The genes are TRBV11-3 and TRBJ2-1; possible D gene TRBD2, 7 bases. The sequence was obtained from a man aged 30-40 years in good health. The sequenced sample consisted of naive CD4+ T cells sorted from blood. Subset meaning: CD45RA+ positively selected. Here the CDR3 DNA reads TGTGCCAGCAGCCTCGCCCCTGCGGGGGCGTACAATGAGCAGTTCTTC. It encodes CASSLAPAGAYNEQFF.